This record covers a single TCR beta chain. Its target is unknown. The assay was immunoSEQ multiplex PCR, and TCRdb's table has in-frame clones only and misses some. The sample lists some 1.5 million clones, around 98% occurring once. CDR3 length equals 15 residues. The junction had 7 bases not matched to a gene; V was cut back by 6 bases and J by 0 bases. Germline loops: CDR1 MNHEY, CDR2 SVGAGI. This record comes from a study of shared clonotypes between healthy human individuals. In the study overall: Three CD4 naive, three CD4 memory, two CD8 naive and one CD8 memory plate were used per donor.

Notes on the study in general: Estimated richness values were generally larger in naive subsets than in memory subsets. It was the few donors that limited the genetic and exposure-history diversity represented. Clonotype sharing among donors was expected to depend on sequencing depth.

The sequencing sample was made of naive CD4+ T cells sorted from blood. The subset denotes: CD45RA+ positively selected. The chain links TRBV6-5 to TRBJ2-7, with 8 bases identical to TRBD2. The origin of this receptor is a man younger than 40 in good health. CDR3 residues: CASRGSGSGSYEQYF. CDR3 coding DNA: TGTGCCAGCAGGGGAAGCGGGAGTGGCTCCTACGAGCAGTACTTC.